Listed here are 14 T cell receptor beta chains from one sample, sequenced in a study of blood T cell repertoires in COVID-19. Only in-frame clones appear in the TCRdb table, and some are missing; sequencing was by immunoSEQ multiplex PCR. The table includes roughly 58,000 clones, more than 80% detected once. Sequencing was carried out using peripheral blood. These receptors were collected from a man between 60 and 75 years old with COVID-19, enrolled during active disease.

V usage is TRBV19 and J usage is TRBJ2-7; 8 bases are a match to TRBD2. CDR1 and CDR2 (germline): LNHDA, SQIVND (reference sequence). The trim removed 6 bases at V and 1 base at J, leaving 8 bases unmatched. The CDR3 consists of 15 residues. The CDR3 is CASRLGLAASYEQYF. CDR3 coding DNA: TGTGCCAGTAGACTAGGACTAGCAGCATCCTACGAGCAGTACTTC.

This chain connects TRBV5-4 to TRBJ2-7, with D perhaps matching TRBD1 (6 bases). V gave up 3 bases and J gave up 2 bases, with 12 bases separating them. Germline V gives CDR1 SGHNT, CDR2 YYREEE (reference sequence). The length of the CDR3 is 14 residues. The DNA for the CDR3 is TGTGCCAGCAGCTCGGAAGACAGGACCTACGAGCAGTACTTC. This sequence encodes CASSSEDRTYEQYF.

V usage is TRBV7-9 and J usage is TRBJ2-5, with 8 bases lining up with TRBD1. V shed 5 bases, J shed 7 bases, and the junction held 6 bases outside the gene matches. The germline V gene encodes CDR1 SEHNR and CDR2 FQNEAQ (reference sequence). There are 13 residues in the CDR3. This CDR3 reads CASSAGQGGTQYF. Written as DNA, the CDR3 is TGTGCCAGCAGCGCTGGACAGGGAGGGACCCAGTACTTC.

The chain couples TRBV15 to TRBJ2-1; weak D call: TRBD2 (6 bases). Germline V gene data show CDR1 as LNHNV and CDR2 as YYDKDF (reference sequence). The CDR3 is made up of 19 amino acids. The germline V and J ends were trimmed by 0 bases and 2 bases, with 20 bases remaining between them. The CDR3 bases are TGTGCCACCAGCAGAGATCTGGGGGGACCCATAACCCCCTACAATGAGCAGTTCTTC. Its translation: CATSRDLGGPITPYNEQFF. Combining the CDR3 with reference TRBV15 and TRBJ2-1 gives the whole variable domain DAMVIQNPRYQVTQFGKPVTLSCSQTLNHNVMYWYQQKSSQAPKLLFHYYDKDFNNEADTPDNFQSRRPNTSFCFLDIRSPGLGDTAMYLCATSRDLGGPITPYNEQFFGPGTRLTVL.

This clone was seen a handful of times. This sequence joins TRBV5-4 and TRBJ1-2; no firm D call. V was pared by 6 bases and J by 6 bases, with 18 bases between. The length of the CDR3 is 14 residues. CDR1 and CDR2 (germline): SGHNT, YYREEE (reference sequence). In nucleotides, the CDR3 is TGTGCCAGCACCCCCGCAGGCAGGTTCGATGGCTACACCTTC. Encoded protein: CASTPAGRFDGYTF.

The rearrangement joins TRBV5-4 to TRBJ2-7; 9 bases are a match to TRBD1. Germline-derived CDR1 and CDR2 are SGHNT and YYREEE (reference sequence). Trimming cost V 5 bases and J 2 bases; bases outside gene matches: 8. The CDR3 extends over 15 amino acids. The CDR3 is CASSYPGQGTYEQYF. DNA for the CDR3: TGTGCCAGCAGTTATCCGGGACAGGGAACCTACGAGCAGTACTTC.

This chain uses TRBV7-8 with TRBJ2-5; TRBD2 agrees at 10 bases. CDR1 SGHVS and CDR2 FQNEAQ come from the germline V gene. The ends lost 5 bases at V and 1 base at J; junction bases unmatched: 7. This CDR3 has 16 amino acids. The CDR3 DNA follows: TGTGCCAGCAGCCATGGACTAGCGGTAATCCAAGAGACCCAGTACTTC. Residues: CASSHGLAVIQETQYF.

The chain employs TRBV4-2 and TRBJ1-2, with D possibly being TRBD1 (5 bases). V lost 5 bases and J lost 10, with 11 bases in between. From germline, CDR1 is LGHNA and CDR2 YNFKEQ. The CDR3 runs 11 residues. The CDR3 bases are TGTGCCAGCAGCTTTTCGACAGACTACACCTTC. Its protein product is CASSFSTDYTF.

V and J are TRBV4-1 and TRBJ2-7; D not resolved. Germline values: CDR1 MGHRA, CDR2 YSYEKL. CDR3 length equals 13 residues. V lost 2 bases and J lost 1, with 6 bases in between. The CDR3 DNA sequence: TGCGCCAGCAGCCAACCACAGTCCTACGAGCAGTACTTC. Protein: CASSQPQSYEQYF.

The CDR3 DNA reads as TGTGCCAGCAGTACAGGGGACAATCAGCCCCAGCATTTT. Protein sequence: CASSTGDNQPQHF. The chain joins TRBV12-3 or TRBV12-4 to TRBJ1-5; TRBD1 aligns across 7 bases. The CDR3 consists of 13 residues. V gave up 5 bases and J gave up 3 bases; unmatched junction bases: 1.

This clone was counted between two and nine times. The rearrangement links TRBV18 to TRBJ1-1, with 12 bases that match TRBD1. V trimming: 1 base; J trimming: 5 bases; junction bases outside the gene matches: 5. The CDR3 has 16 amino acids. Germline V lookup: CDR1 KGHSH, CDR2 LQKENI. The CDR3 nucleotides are TGTGCCAGCTCACCACTCGGGACAGGGGGCCGAACTGAAGCTTTCTTT. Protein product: CASSPLGTGGRTEAFF.

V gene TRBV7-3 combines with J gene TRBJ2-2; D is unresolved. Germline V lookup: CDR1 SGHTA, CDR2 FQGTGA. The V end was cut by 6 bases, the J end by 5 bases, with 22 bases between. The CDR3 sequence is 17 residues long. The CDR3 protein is CASSLPGRPNSTGELFF. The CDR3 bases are TGTGCCAGCAGTCTCCCCGGCAGGCCTAATTCAACCGGGGAGCTGTTTTTT. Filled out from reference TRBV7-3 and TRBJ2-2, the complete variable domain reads GAGVSQTPSNKVTEKGKYVELRCDPISGHTALYWYRQSLGQGPEFLIYFQGTGAADDSGLPNDRFFAVRPEGSVSTLKIQRTERGDSAVYLCASSLPGRPNSTGELFFGEGSRLTVL.

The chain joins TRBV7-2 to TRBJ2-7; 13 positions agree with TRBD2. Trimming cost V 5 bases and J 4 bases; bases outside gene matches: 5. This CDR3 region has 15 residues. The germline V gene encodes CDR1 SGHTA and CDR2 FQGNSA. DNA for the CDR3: TGTGCCAGCAGCCGGACTAGCGGGAGCGTTTACGAGCAGTACTTC. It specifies CASSRTSGSVYEQYF.

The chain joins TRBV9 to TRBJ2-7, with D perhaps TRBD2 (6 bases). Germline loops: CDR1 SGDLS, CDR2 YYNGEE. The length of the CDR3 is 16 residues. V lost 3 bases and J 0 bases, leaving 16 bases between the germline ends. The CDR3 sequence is CASSATRDGGSYEQYF. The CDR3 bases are TGTGCCAGCAGCGCGACCCGGGACGGGGGCTCCTACGAGCAGTACTTC.